This entry features one T cell receptor beta chain sequence. Its antigen remains unknown. Germline and junction disagree at one end, which may indicate a read error. The sample originates from a study of cytomegalovirus exposure and HLA in healthy donors. Study observations and caveats: Follow-up analysis later connected one missense variant in DCLRE1C with trimming of TCR beta V- and J-genes.

The PCR contained 60 Vbeta and 13 Jbeta primers. The assay was immunoSEQ multiplex PCR, and TCRdb's table has in-frame clones only and misses some. The data hold 150,000 to 200,000 clones, with roughly 86% observed a single time. CDR1 and CDR2 (germline): SGHNT, YENEEA. CDR3 length equals 17 residues. The sample comprised PBMCs. The receptor was isolated from a girl between 5 and 17 years old in good health and CMV-seropositive. The chain links TRBV11-3 to TRBJ2-2, with 12 bases that match TRBD2. The CDR3 sequence is CASSLGRLAGDTEELFF. The CDR3 DNA sequence: TGTGCCAGCAGCTTAGGCCGACTAGCGGGGGACACCGAGGAGCTGTTTTTT.